This TCR beta chain was sequenced in a study of PD-L1 blockade in urothelial cancer. In the study overall: Blood samples contained a median roughly 150,000 T cells.

Method: immunoSEQ multiplex PCR; TCRdb's copy keeps in-frame clones and lacks some. Of fewer than 45,000 clones listed, 65% to 85% are singletons. Trimming removed 2 bases from V and 6 bases from J; junction bases left unmatched: 6. This CDR3 region has 15 residues. Germline CDR1 MNHEY, CDR2 SMNVEV (reference sequence). Findings and limits, study-wide: It was durable-benefit patients whose tumor-associated blood clones expanded more at 3 weeks.

Remarks on this clone: Its target is not known.

The chain has TRBV27 and TRBJ1-2, with TRBD1 matching over 10 bases. This clonotype was obtained from a man in his sixties with urothelial cancer. The source material was PBMCs, sampled around atezolizumab (anti-PD-L1) treatment. The CDR3 nucleotides are TGTGCCAGCAGTTTAGTCGGGACAGGGGCGCATGGCTACACCTTC. Encoded protein: CASSLVGTGAHGYTF.